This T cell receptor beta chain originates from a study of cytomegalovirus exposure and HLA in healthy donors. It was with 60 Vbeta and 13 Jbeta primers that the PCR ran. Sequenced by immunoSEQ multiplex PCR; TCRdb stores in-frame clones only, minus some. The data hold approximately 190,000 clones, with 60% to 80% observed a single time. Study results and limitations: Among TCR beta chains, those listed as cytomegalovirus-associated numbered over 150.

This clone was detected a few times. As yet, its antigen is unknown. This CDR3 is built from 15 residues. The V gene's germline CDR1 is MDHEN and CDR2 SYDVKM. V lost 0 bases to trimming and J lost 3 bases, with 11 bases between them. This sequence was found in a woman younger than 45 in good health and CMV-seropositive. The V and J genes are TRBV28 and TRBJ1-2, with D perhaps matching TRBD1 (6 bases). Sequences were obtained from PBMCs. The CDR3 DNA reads TGTGCCAGCAGTTTATGGGGGGGGCCTGACTATGGCTACACCTTC. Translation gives CASSLWGGPDYGYTF.